The rows below give T cell receptor beta chains drawn from one sample of a study of blood T cell repertoires in COVID-19. Libraries were prepared by immunoSEQ multiplex PCR; TCRdb keeps only in-frame clonotypes and omits some of them. The top ten clones hold roughly 8.7% of a sample with around 190,000 clones, about 81% of them seen once. Sequenced sample: PBMCs or T cells enriched from blood (not recorded which). These receptors were collected from a man aged 35 to 55 who had recovered from COVID-19. Each CDR3 is given with its conserved first and last residue. A D gene is named only where the DNA matches it firmly. Clone sizes are given selectively: once, few, many, or a class where the clone is expanded.

>-|TRBV6-1|-|TRBJ1-2
CASSEASQRPSRGTF
TGTGCCAGCAGTGAAGCGAGCCAAAGGCCTTCCCGGGGCACCTTC
>-|TRBV27|TRBD2|TRBJ2-5
CASSFTGGKETQYF
TGTGCCAGCAGTTTTACGGGAGGGAAAGAGACCCAGTACTTC
>once|TRBV3-1/TRBV3-2|TRBD2|TRBJ2-1
CASSRTSGDYNEQFF
TGTGCCAGCAGCCGCACTAGCGGGGATTACAATGAGCAGTTCTTC
>once|TRBV7-3|-|TRBJ2-2
CASSLTGRTGELFF
TGTGCCAGCAGCTTAACAGGGAGAACCGGGGAGCTGTTTTTT
>-|TRBV5-4|TRBD1|TRBJ1-6
CASSSGTGLESPLHF
TGTGCCAGCAGCTCCGGGACAGGGTTAGAATCACCCCTCCACTTT
>-|TRBV7-3|TRBD2|TRBJ2-1
CASSLASGRSNEQFF
TGTGCCAGCAGCTTAGCCAGCGGGAGATCAAATGAGCAGTTCTTC
>-|TRBV6-6|TRBD1|TRBJ1-5
CASSNRDRGNQPQHF
TGTGCCAGCAGTAACCGGGACAGGGGCAATCAGCCCCAGCATTTT
>-|TRBV2|-|TRBJ2-3
CASSVAGSQYF
TGTGCCAGCAGTGTCGCGGGATCGCAGTATTTT
>-|TRBV19|TRBD2|TRBJ2-1
CASSLSPGRAGGRINEQFF
TGTGCCAGTAGTCTATCCCCGGGGCGAGCGGGGGGGAGAATCAATGAGCAGTTCTTC
>-|TRBV18|-|TRBJ2-1
CASQGHHEQFF
TGTGCCAGTCAGGGGCATCATGAGCAGTTCTTC
>-|TRBV6-1|-|TRBJ1-3
CASSERGTGGGNSGNTIYF
TGTGCCAGCAGTGAAAGAGGAACCGGCGGGGGGAACTCTGGAAACACCATATATTTT
>-|TRBV6-1|TRBD1|TRBJ1-4
CASSEVRRGRGEKLFF
TGTGCCAGCAGTGAAGTTAGAAGGGGGCGAGGTGAAAAACTGTTTTTT
>-|TRBV3-1/TRBV3-2|-|TRBJ1-2
CASSRNRLETDGYTF
TGTGCCAGCAGCCGAAATAGACTGGAGACGGATGGCTACACCTTC
>-|TRBV7-2|TRBD1|TRBJ1-4
CASSPTGEGEKLFF
TGTGCCAGCAGCCCGACAGGGGAGGGGGAAAAACTGTTTTTT